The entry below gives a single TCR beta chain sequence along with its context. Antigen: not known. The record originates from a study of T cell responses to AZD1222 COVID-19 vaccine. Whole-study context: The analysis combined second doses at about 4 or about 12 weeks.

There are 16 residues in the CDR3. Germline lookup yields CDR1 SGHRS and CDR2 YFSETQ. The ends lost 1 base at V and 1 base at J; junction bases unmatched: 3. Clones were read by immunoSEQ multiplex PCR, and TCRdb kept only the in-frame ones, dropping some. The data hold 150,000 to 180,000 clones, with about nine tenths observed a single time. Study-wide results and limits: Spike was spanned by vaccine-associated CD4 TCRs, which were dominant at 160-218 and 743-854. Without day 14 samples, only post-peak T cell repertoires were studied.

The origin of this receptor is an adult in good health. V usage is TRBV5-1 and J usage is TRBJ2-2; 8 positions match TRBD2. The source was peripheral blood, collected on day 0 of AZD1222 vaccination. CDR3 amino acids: CASSLSTSGNTGELFF. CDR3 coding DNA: TGCGCCAGCAGCTTGAGTACTAGCGGGAACACCGGGGAGCTGTTTTTT.